This T cell receptor (beta chain) appears in the sequencing data of a study of T cell responses to AZD1222 COVID-19 vaccine. TCRdb's table, derived via immunoSEQ multiplex PCR, lists solely in-frame clones and lacks some. The repertoire has about 170,000 clones, roughly 89% of them found once; the top ten carry around 1%. The origin of this receptor is an adult who received the AZD1222 COVID-19 vaccine. Sequencing used peripheral blood, obtained 28 days after the second AZD1222 dose.

Here the CDR3 reads CASTASGGYWETQYF. CDR3 coding DNA: TGTGCCAGTACGGCCAGTGGGGGGTATTGGGAGACCCAGTACTTC. The chain uses TRBV19 and TRBJ2-5; tentative D call: TRBD2 (6 bases). V lost 7 bases, J lost 5 bases, and 20 bases lay in between. The CDR3 is made up of 15 amino acids. Germline loops: CDR1 LNHDA, CDR2 SQIVND (reference sequence). Variable domain in full (rest from reference TRBV19 and TRBJ2-5): DGGITQSPKYLFRKEGQNVTLSCEQNLNHDAMYWYRQDPGQGLRLIYYSQIVNDFQKGDIAEGYSVSREKKESFPLTVTSAQKNPTAFYLCASTASGGYWETQYFGPGTRLLVL.